This TCR beta chain was captured in a study of cytotoxic CD8 clonotypes in ibrutinib-treated CLL. Deletions cut 4 bases from V and 5 bases from J, with 9 bases between. CDR3 length equals 13 residues. CDR1 SGHRS and CDR2 YFSETQ come from the germline V gene. Only a few counts were recorded for this clone. Method: immunoSEQ multiplex PCR; TCRdb's copy keeps in-frame clones and lacks some. The profile covers some 50,000 clones, with 60% to 75% appearing a single time and more than 10% taken by the ten largest. The rearrangement uses TRBV5-1 and TRBJ1-4; the D gene is possibly TRBD1 (5 bases). This receptor was taken from a human donor with chronic lymphocytic leukemia. This sample comprised PBMCs, obtained after 12 months of ibrutinib treatment. The CDR3 is CASSPGPNEKLFF. For the CDR3, the DNA is TGCGCCAGCAGCCCGGGACCAAATGAAAAACTGTTTTTT.